The 2 T cell receptor beta chains below were found in one sample sequenced in a study of cytomegalovirus exposure and HLA in healthy donors. PCR employed 60 Vbeta and 13 Jbeta primers. Using immunoSEQ multiplex PCR, the repertoire was profiled, and TCRdb retains in-frame clones only, with some absent. The sample contains some 120,000 clones, approximately 81% of which appear only once. The sample consisted of PBMCs. The receptors stem from a man aged 25-45 years in good health and CMV-seropositive.

The rearrangement joins TRBV5-1 to TRBJ2-6; possible D gene TRBD2, 5 bases. CDR1 and CDR2 from the germline V gene are SGHRS and YFSETQ. The CDR3 runs 17 residues. V dropped 7 bases and J dropped 0 bases, with 17 bases sitting between them. This CDR3 is CASFSDFSPSGANVLTF. CDR3 coding DNA: TGCGCCAGCTTTAGCGATTTTTCCCCCTCTGGGGCCAACGTCCTGACTTTC.

The genes are TRBV11-3 and TRBJ2-7; TRBD1 agrees at 7 bases. V was clipped by 4 bases and J by 3 bases; unmatched bases: 9. The CDR3 is made up of 15 amino acids. Germline values: CDR1 SGHNT, CDR2 YENEEA. CDR3 sequence (DNA): TGTGCCAGCAGCTCTCCGACAGGGAACTACTACGAGCAGTACTTC. Amino acid sequence: CASSSPTGNYYEQYF.